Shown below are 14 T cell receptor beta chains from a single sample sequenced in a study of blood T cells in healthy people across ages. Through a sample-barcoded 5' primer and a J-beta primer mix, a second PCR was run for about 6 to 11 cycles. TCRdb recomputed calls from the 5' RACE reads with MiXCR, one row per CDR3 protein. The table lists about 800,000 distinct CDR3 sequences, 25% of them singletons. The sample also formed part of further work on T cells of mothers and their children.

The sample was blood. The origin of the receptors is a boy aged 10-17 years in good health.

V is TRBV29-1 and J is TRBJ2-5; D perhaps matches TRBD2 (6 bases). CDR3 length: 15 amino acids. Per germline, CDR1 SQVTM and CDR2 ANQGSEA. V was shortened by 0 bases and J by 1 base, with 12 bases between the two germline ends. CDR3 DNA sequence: TGCAGCGTTGAAGATCACGGGAGCGGCCAAGAGACCCAGTACTTC. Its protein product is CSVEDHGSGQETQYF.

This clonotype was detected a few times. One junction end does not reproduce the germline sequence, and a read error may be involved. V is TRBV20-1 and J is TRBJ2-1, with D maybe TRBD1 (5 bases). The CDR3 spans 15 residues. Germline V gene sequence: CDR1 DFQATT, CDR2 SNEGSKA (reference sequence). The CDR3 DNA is TGTAGTGCTCGGCCCTGGGGCCTCCTCTACAATGAGCAGTTCTTC. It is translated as CSARPWGLLYNEQFF.

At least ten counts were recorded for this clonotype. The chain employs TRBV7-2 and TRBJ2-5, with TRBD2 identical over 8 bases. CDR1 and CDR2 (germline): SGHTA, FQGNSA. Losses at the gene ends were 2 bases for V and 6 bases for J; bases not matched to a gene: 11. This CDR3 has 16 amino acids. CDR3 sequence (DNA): TGTGCCAGCAGCTTAAGGGGAGCGGGAGTGGCTCAGACCCAGTACTTC. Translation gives CASSLRGAGVAQTQYF.

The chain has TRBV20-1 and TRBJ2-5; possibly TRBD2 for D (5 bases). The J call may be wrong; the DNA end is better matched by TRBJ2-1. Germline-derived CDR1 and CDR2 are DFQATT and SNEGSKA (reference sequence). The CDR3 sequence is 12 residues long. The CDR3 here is CSASGNRNEQFF. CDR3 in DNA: TGCAGTGCTAGCGGGAATCGCAATGAGCAGTTCTTC.

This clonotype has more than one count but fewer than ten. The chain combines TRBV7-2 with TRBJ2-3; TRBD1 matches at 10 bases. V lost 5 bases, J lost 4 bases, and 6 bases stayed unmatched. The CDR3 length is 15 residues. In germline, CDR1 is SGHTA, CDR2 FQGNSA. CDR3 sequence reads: CASSPRTGGADTQYF. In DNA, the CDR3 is TGTGCCAGCAGCCCCCGGACAGGGGGAGCAGATACGCAGTATTTT.

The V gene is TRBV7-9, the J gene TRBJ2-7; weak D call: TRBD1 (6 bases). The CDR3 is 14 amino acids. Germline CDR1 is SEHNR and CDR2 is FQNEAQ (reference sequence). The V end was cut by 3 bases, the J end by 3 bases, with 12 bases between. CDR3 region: CASSFPDSIYEQYF. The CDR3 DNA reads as TGTGCCAGCAGCTTCCCGGACAGTATCTACGAGCAGTACTTC.

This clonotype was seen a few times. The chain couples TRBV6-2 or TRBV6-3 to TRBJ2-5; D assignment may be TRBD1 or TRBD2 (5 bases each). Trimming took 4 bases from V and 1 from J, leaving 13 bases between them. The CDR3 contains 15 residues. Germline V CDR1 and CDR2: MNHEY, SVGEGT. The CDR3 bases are TGTGCCAGCAGTTTTAAGGGACGGCTCCAAGAGACCCAGTACTTC. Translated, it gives CASSFKGRLQETQYF.

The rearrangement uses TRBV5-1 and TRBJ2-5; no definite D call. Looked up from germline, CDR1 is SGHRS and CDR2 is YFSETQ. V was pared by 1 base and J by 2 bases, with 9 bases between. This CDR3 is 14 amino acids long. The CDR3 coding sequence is TGCGCCAGCAGCTTGCTCGCAGAGCAAGAGACCCAGTACTTC. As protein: CASSLLAEQETQYF.

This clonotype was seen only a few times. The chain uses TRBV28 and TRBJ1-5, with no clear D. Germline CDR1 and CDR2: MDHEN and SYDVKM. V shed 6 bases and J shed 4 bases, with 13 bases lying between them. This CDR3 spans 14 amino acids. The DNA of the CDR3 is TGTGCCAGCAGGTTCCCCACCCCAAATCAGCCCCAGCATTTT. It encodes CASRFPTPNQPQHF.

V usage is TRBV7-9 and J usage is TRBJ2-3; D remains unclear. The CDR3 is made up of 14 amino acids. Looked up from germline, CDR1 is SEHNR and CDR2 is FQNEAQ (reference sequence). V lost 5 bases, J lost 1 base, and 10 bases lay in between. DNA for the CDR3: TGTGCCAGCAGCCAGGACGATGGCACAGATACGCAGTATTTT. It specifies CASSQDDGTDTQYF.

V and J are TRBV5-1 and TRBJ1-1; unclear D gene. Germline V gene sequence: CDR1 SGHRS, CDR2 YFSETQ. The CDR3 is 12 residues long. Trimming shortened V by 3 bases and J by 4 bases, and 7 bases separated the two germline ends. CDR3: CASSYEGTEAFF. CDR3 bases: TGCGCCAGCAGCTACGAGGGCACTGAAGCTTTCTTT. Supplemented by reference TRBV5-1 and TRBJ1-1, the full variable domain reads KAGVTQTPRYLIKTRGQQVTLSCSPISGHRSVSWYQQTPGQGLQFLFEYFSETQRNKGNFPGRFSGRQFSNSRSEMNVSTLELGDSALYLCASSYEGTEAFFGQGTRLTVV.

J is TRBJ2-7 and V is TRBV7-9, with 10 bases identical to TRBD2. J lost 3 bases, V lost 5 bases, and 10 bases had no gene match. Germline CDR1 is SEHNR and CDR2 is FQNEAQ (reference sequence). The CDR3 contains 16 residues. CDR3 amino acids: CASSHSGGPSNYEQYF. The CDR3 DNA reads TGTGCCAGCAGCCATAGCGGGGGGCCTTCGAACTACGAGCAGTACTTC.

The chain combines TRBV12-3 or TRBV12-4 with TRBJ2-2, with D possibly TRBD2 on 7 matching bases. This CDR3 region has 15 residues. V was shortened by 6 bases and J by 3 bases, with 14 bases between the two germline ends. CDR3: CASSKGGVDTGELFF. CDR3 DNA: TGTGCCAGCAGCAAGGGGGGGGTGGACACCGGGGAGCTGTTTTTT.

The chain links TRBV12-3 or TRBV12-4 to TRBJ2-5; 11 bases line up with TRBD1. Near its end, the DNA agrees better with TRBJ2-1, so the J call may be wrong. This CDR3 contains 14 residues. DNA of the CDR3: TGTGCCAGCAGTTCGGACAGGGGGCTTGGTGAGCAGTTCTTC. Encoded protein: CASSSDRGLGEQFF.